Listed below are T cell receptor beta chains from one sample, sequenced in a study of T cells in narcolepsy. Produced via immunoSEQ multiplex PCR; TCRdb's table is partial and in-frame only. Here the sample spans 20,000 to 30,000 clones, just over 60% being singletons. Sequenced input: memory (CD45RA-) CD4+ T cells from blood. Source of these receptors: a human donor in good health. CDR3s include the opening cysteine and the closing phenylalanine or tryptophan. The D gene is left open where the match is weak. Some rows have no size entry. The others give once, few or many, or a class for an expanded clone.

d_call: NA; j_call: TRBJ1-1; clone_size: NA; v_call: TRBV19; cdr3_aa: CASSDPQGNTEAFF; cdr3_nt: TGTGCCAGTAGCGACCCCCAGGGGAACACTGAAGCTTTCTTT
d_call: NA; j_call: TRBJ2-7; clone_size: NA; v_call: TRBV6-5; cdr3_aa: CASRGGYEQYF; cdr3_nt: TGTGCCAGCAGAGGCGGTTACGAGCAGTACTTC
d_call: NA; j_call: TRBJ1-6; clone_size: NA; v_call: TRBV11-2; cdr3_aa: CASSPQLTESNSPLHF; cdr3_nt: TGTGCCAGCAGCCCTCAATTGACAGAGTCTAATTCACCCCTCCACTTT
d_call: TRBD2; j_call: TRBJ2-2; clone_size: few; v_call: TRBV11-2; cdr3_aa: CASSLGTSGRRGELFF; cdr3_nt: TGTGCCAGCAGTCTCGGGACTAGCGGGAGGAGGGGGGAGCTGTTTTTT
d_call: NA; j_call: TRBJ2-7; clone_size: NA; v_call: TRBV2; cdr3_aa: CASKPDGPSYEQYF; cdr3_nt: TGTGCCAGCAAGCCGGACGGACCTAGTTACGAGCAGTACTTC
d_call: NA; j_call: TRBJ2-5; clone_size: NA; v_call: TRBV10-3; cdr3_aa: CAISTTGIWTQYF; cdr3_nt: TGTGCCATCAGTACTACAGGGATTTGGACCCAGTACTTC
d_call: NA; j_call: TRBJ2-6; clone_size: NA; v_call: TRBV19; cdr3_aa: CASSWGAGANVLTF; cdr3_nt: TGTGCCAGTTCATGGGGCGCTGGGGCCAACGTCCTGACTTTC
d_call: NA; j_call: TRBJ2-3; clone_size: NA; v_call: TRBV6-6; cdr3_aa: CASSYSVTDTQYF; cdr3_nt: TGTGCCAGCAGTTATTCGGTCACAGATACGCAGTATTTT
d_call: TRBD2; j_call: TRBJ2-5; clone_size: NA; v_call: TRBV5-5; cdr3_aa: CASSLLLAGRGGETQYF; cdr3_nt: TGTGCCAGCAGCTTGTTACTAGCGGGGAGAGGGGGAGAGACCCAGTACTTC
d_call: NA; j_call: TRBJ1-1; clone_size: few; v_call: TRBV5-1; cdr3_aa: CASSLGMNTEAFF; cdr3_nt: TGCGCCAGCAGCTTGGGGATGAACACTGAAGCTTTCTTT
d_call: NA; j_call: TRBJ2-1; clone_size: few; v_call: TRBV6-1; cdr3_aa: CASSENRERLYNEQFF; cdr3_nt: TGTGCCAGCAGTGAGAATCGGGAGAGGCTCTACAATGAGCAGTTCTTC
d_call: NA; j_call: TRBJ2-3; clone_size: large; v_call: TRBV2; cdr3_aa: CASSARQGGTDTQYF; cdr3_nt: TGTGCCAGCAGTGCTCGGCAGGGAGGCACAGATACGCAGTATTTT
d_call: NA; j_call: TRBJ2-3; clone_size: NA; v_call: TRBV7-6; cdr3_aa: CASSRGQSDTDTQYF; cdr3_nt: TGTGCCAGCAGCCGAGGCCAGTCTGACACAGATACGCAGTATTTT
d_call: TRBD2; j_call: TRBJ2-2; clone_size: NA; v_call: TRBV30; cdr3_aa: CAWTSAGVTGELFF; cdr3_nt: TGTGCCTGGACCTCCGCGGGGGTGACCGGGGAGCTGTTTTTT
d_call: NA; j_call: TRBJ2-7; clone_size: NA; v_call: TRBV6-5; cdr3_aa: CASRGRDEQYF; cdr3_nt: TGTGCCAGCAGGGGGCGGGACGAGCAGTACTTC
d_call: NA; j_call: TRBJ1-1; clone_size: NA; v_call: TRBV7-9; cdr3_aa: CASSLQGLKNTEAFF; cdr3_nt: TGTGCCAGCAGCTTACAGGGGCTAAAGAACACTGAAGCTTTCTTT
d_call: NA; j_call: TRBJ2-7; clone_size: once; v_call: TRBV10-3; cdr3_aa: CGAGQSYEQYF; cdr3_nt: TGTGGGGCGGGGCAATCCTACGAGCAGTACTTC
d_call: TRBD1; j_call: TRBJ2-7; clone_size: NA; v_call: TRBV7-2; cdr3_aa: CASSQAGTADYEQYF; cdr3_nt: TGTGCCAGCAGCCAGGCCGGGACAGCAGACTACGAGCAGTACTTC
d_call: NA; j_call: TRBJ1-5; clone_size: NA; v_call: TRBV4-3; cdr3_aa: CASSQDTSGQPQHF; cdr3_nt: TGCGCCAGCAGCCAAGATACGTCGGGTCAGCCCCAGCATTTT
d_call: TRBD1; j_call: TRBJ1-2; clone_size: NA; v_call: TRBV5-1; cdr3_aa: CASSSRDRLYTF; cdr3_nt: TGCGCCAGCAGCTCCCGGGACAGGTTATACACCTTC
d_call: TRBD2; j_call: TRBJ2-3; clone_size: NA; v_call: TRBV7-9; cdr3_aa: CASSLGASGRIDTQYF; cdr3_nt: TGTGCCAGCAGCTTAGGTGCTAGCGGGAGGATAGATACGCAGTATTTT
d_call: TRBD1; j_call: TRBJ2-1; clone_size: NA; v_call: TRBV6-5; cdr3_aa: CASRLGTGAYNEQFF; cdr3_nt: TGTGCCAGCAGATTAGGGACAGGAGCCTACAATGAGCAGTTCTTC
d_call: NA; j_call: TRBJ2-7; clone_size: once; v_call: TRBV6-1; cdr3_aa: CASSGFGALTYEQYF; cdr3_nt: TGTGCCAGCAGTGGGTTTGGGGCCTTGACCTACGAGCAGTACTTC
d_call: TRBD2; j_call: TRBJ2-7; clone_size: NA; v_call: TRBV11-3; cdr3_aa: CASSSSGSHPYEQYF; cdr3_nt: TGTGCCAGCAGCTCTAGCGGGAGCCATCCGTACGAGCAGTACTTC
d_call: NA; j_call: TRBJ2-3; clone_size: NA; v_call: TRBV6-1; cdr3_aa: CASTPLQDTQYF; cdr3_nt: TGTGCCAGCACCCCACTACAAGATACGCAGTATTTT
d_call: TRBD1; j_call: TRBJ1-3; clone_size: few; v_call: TRBV6-5; cdr3_aa: CASSYDRAGTIYF; cdr3_nt: TGTGCCAGCAGTTACGACAGGGCAGGAACCATATATTTT
d_call: NA; j_call: TRBJ2-2; clone_size: few; v_call: TRBV7-6; cdr3_aa: CASSPVTGATGELFF; cdr3_nt: TGTGCCAGCAGCCCCGTGACGGGGGCTACCGGGGAGCTGTTTTTT
d_call: TRBD2; j_call: TRBJ2-3; clone_size: NA; v_call: TRBV7-3; cdr3_aa: CASSLGLASGTQYF; cdr3_nt: TGTGCCAGCAGCTTAGGACTAGCGAGCGGTACGCAGTATTTT
d_call: NA; j_call: TRBJ1-1; clone_size: once; v_call: TRBV7-2; cdr3_aa: CASSLEIGFTEAFF; cdr3_nt: TGTGCCAGCAGCTTAGAGATAGGGTTCACTGAAGCTTTCTTT
d_call: NA; j_call: TRBJ1-1; clone_size: NA; v_call: TRBV5-1; cdr3_aa: CASGPQSQGTEAFF; cdr3_nt: TGCGCCAGCGGCCCTCAATCGCAGGGTACTGAAGCTTTCTTT
d_call: NA; j_call: TRBJ2-7; clone_size: NA; v_call: TRBV11-1; cdr3_aa: CASSSNNREQYF; cdr3_nt: TGTGCCAGCAGTTCCAATAATCGCGAGCAGTACTTC
d_call: TRBD2; j_call: TRBJ2-3; clone_size: NA; v_call: TRBV9; cdr3_aa: CASSAAGTSGTDTQYF; cdr3_nt: TGTGCCAGCAGCGCCGCGGGTACTAGCGGTACAGATACGCAGTATTTT
d_call: NA; j_call: TRBJ2-5; clone_size: few; v_call: TRBV27; cdr3_aa: CASSASFQGGETQYF; cdr3_nt: TGTGCCAGCAGTGCGTCTTTTCAGGGGGGGGAGACCCAGTACTTC
d_call: TRBD1; j_call: TRBJ2-5; clone_size: NA; v_call: TRBV29-1; cdr3_aa: CSTDRGGRETQYF; cdr3_nt: TGCAGCACAGACCGAGGGGGCCGCGAGACCCAGTACTTC
d_call: NA; j_call: TRBJ2-7; clone_size: NA; v_call: TRBV19; cdr3_aa: CASMGPTYEQYF; cdr3_nt: TGTGCCAGTATGGGCCCAACCTACGAGCAGTACTTC
d_call: TRBD2; j_call: TRBJ2-2; clone_size: few; v_call: TRBV5-1; cdr3_aa: CASNPRAGSGSTGELFF; cdr3_nt: TGCGCCAGCAACCCACGGGCGGGTAGCGGGAGCACCGGGGAGCTGTTTTTT
d_call: TRBD1; j_call: TRBJ1-2; clone_size: few; v_call: TRBV5-6; cdr3_aa: CASSLGQGSRGYTF; cdr3_nt: TGTGCCAGCAGCTTGGGACAGGGTTCTAGAGGCTACACCTTC
d_call: TRBD1; j_call: TRBJ2-6; clone_size: NA; v_call: TRBV19; cdr3_aa: CASSKDRGRLRGANVLTF; cdr3_nt: TGTGCCAGTAGTAAAGACAGGGGGCGCCTCCGTGGGGCCAACGTCCTGACTTTC
d_call: TRBD1; j_call: TRBJ1-4; clone_size: NA; v_call: TRBV6-1; cdr3_aa: CASSVDRGSEKLFF; cdr3_nt: TGTGCCAGCAGTGTAGACAGGGGTTCCGAAAAACTGTTTTTT
d_call: NA; j_call: TRBJ2-1; clone_size: NA; v_call: TRBV9; cdr3_aa: CASSVEGTNRNEQFF; cdr3_nt: TGTGCCAGCAGCGTAGAAGGGACAAATCGAAATGAGCAGTTCTTC
d_call: TRBD1; j_call: TRBJ2-7; clone_size: NA; v_call: TRBV7-2; cdr3_aa: CASSRDRGFDEQYF; cdr3_nt: TGTGCCAGCAGCCGAGACAGGGGATTTGACGAGCAGTACTTC
d_call: TRBD1; j_call: TRBJ1-2; clone_size: few; v_call: TRBV6-5; cdr3_aa: CASRGLDRGDGYTF; cdr3_nt: TGTGCCAGCAGGGGGTTGGACAGGGGAGATGGCTACACCTTC
d_call: NA; j_call: TRBJ1-6; clone_size: NA; v_call: TRBV27; cdr3_aa: CASRPDEYNSPLHF; cdr3_nt: TGTGCCAGCAGACCGGACGAGTATAATTCACCCCTCCACTTT
d_call: NA; j_call: TRBJ1-1; clone_size: NA; v_call: TRBV6-1; cdr3_aa: CASSTDRKYTEAFF; cdr3_nt: TGTGCCAGCAGTACTGACAGAAAATACACTGAAGCTTTCTTT
d_call: TRBD2; j_call: TRBJ2-7; clone_size: NA; v_call: TRBV7-6; cdr3_aa: CASSQREGPTYEQYF; cdr3_nt: TGTGCCAGCAGCCAGAGGGAGGGGCCTACCTACGAGCAGTACTTC